These 28 T cell receptor beta chains were sequenced from one sample in a study of shared clonotypes between healthy human individuals. TCRdb keeps only in-frame clones here, not all; method: immunoSEQ multiplex PCR. The sample has roughly 500,000 clones, 79% seen once. The sequencing sample was made of PBMCs. The source of these receptors is a woman between 40 and 55 years old in good health. Some clones in this sample may be carry-over from other donors' samples.

This clone was detected once. The rearrangement links TRBV7-6 to TRBJ2-3, with D tentatively TRBD2 (5 bases). CDR1 SGHVS and CDR2 FNYEAQ come from the germline V gene. Trimming pared 1 base from V and 9 bases from J, leaving 14 bases between. The CDR3 contains 14 residues. In nucleotides, the CDR3 is TGTGCCAGCAGCTTAGAATTCGCGAGGGTGACGCAGTATTTT. As protein: CASSLEFARVTQYF.

The chain combines TRBV28 with TRBJ1-5; no reliable D call. V lost 3 bases, J lost 5 bases, and 8 bases lay in between. The V gene's germline CDR1 is MDHEN and CDR2 SYDVKM. The length of the CDR3 is 13 residues. Written as DNA, the CDR3 is TGTGCCAGCAGTTTTAGGACGGATCAGCCCCAGCATTTT. It is translated as CASSFRTDQPQHF.

J is TRBJ2-5 and V is TRBV5-1; 9 positions agree with TRBD2. V lost 5 bases, J lost 4 bases, and 9 bases stayed unmatched. Germline CDR1 is SGHRS and CDR2 is YFSETQ. This CDR3 has 15 amino acids. As DNA, the CDR3 is TGCGCCAGCAGAGAGACTAGCGGTCTGGGAGAGACCCAGTACTTC. Amino acid sequence: CASRETSGLGETQYF. Full variable domain (missing parts from reference TRBV5-1 and TRBJ2-5): KAGVTQTPRYLIKTRGQQVTLSCSPISGHRSVSWYQQTPGQGLQFLFEYFSETQRNKGNFPGRFSGRQFSNSRSEMNVSTLELGDSALYLCASRETSGLGETQYFGPGTRLLVL.

In DNA form, the CDR3 reads TGTGCCAGCAGCCAAGATCTTAACTGGCAGGGGGCAGACAATGAGCAGTTCTTC. Its protein product is CASSQDLNWQGADNEQFF. The gene calls are TRBV4-2 and TRBJ2-1; 8 positions agree with TRBD1. Germline V gene data show CDR1 as LGHNA and CDR2 as YNFKEQ. The CDR3 contains 18 residues. The V segment lost 0 bases and the J segment 5 bases; nucleotides outside the gene matches: 12.

This chain connects TRBV28 to TRBJ2-4; unclear D gene. The CDR3 loop spans 14 amino acids. Trimming left V 10 bases short and J 0 bases short, with 13 bases between. CDR1 and CDR2 from the germline V gene are MDHEN and SYDVKM. Here the CDR3 DNA reads TGTGCCACTGTCCTATCCCGAGCCAAAAACATTCAGTACTTC. Amino acids: CATVLSRAKNIQYF.

Note on this clone: A much larger clone sits a single nucleotide away, making a read error possible. The chain is built from TRBV4-1 and TRBJ2-1; a possible D gene is TRBD2 (5 bases). V was cut by 3 bases and J by 8 bases, with 26 bases left in between. CDR1 is MGHRA, CDR2 YSYEKL, per germline. The CDR3 contains 18 residues. The CDR3 DNA is TGCGCCAGCAGCCACGGCTTGGGTGGCAGGAGGTCTGGGGATGAGCAGTTCTTC. Amino acids: CASSHGLGGRRSGDEQFF.

The CDR3 spells CASSIDGGTDINYGYTF. CDR3 nucleotides: TGTGCCAGTAGTATAGATGGAGGGACGGATATTAACTATGGCTACACCTTC. The V call is TRBV19, the J call TRBJ1-2; possibly TRBD1 for D (5 bases). The CDR3 sequence is 17 residues long. Germline V CDR1 and CDR2: LNHDA, SQIVND (reference sequence). V lost 0 bases to trimming and J lost 1 base, with 15 bases between them.

The V gene is TRBV9, the J gene TRBJ2-7; tentatively, D is TRBD2 (6 bases). Germline CDR1 is SGDLS and CDR2 is YYNGEE. The length of the CDR3 is 15 residues. V gave up 2 bases and J gave up 0 bases, with 12 bases separating them. DNA for the CDR3: TGTGCCAGCAGCGTGGGACTCCTCAGCTCCTACGAGCAGTACTTC. It encodes CASSVGLLSSYEQYF.

The table lists this clone with a count of one. V usage is TRBV6-5 and J usage is TRBJ1-1, with 7 positions matching TRBD1. There are 12 residues in the CDR3. The junction had 2 bases not matched to a gene; V was cut back by 7 bases and J by 3 bases. Germline CDR1 MNHEY, CDR2 SVGAGI. This CDR3 reads CASIDRDTEAFF. In DNA, the CDR3 is TGTGCCAGCATTGACAGGGACACTGAAGCTTTCTTT.

The rearrangement uses TRBV23-1 and TRBJ1-2; D is ambiguous. TRBV23-1 is sorted into the ORF group, with uncertain function. Trimming took 4 bases from V and 0 from J, leaving 9 bases between them. CDR3 length: 14 residues. The CDR3 loop is CASSPALTNYGYTF. Written as DNA, the CDR3 is TGCGCCAGCAGTCCTGCCCTAACTAACTATGGCTACACCTTC.

V and J are TRBV6-1 and TRBJ2-2; tentative D call: TRBD2 (6 bases). V was shortened by 7 bases and J by 4 bases, with 13 bases between the two germline ends. The CDR3 has 14 residues. Germline V CDR1 and CDR2: MNHNS, SASEGT. The CDR3 loop reads CASKKLAATGELFF. The CDR3 DNA reads TGTGCCAGCAAGAAACTAGCCGCCACCGGGGAGCTGTTTTTT.

In regard to this clone: One end of the junction is discordant with germline, which a read error may explain. The chain couples TRBV7-7 to TRBJ2-7; TRBD2 matches at 13 bases. The CDR3 is made up of 18 amino acids. The germline V gene has CDR1 SSHAT and CDR2 FNYEAQ (reference sequence). CDR3 sequence (DNA): TGTGCTAGCAGCTTCTCACTAGCGGGAGGGGTTGGGTTCTGCGAGCAGTACTTC. Its protein product is CASSFSLAGGVGFCEQYF.

The J gene is TRBJ2-7, the V gene TRBV4-1; maybe TRBD2 (5 bases). The germline CDR1 and CDR2 sequences are MGHRA and YSYEKL. CDR3 length: 14 residues. V lost 4 bases and J 9 bases, leaving 19 bases between the germline ends. The CDR3 region is CASSLLVFARVQYF. The CDR3, as DNA: TGCGCCAGCAGCCTCCTGGTGTTTGCGAGGGTGCAGTACTTC.

The J gene is TRBJ2-2, the V gene TRBV27; D is ambiguous. Germline V gives CDR1 MNHEY, CDR2 SMNVEV (reference sequence). V dropped 6 bases and J dropped 0 bases, with 17 bases sitting between them. There are 17 residues in the CDR3. The CDR3 sequence: CASRKGPDPANTGELFF. CDR3 coding DNA: TGTGCCAGCAGAAAGGGCCCCGACCCCGCGAACACCGGGGAGCTGTTTTTT.

The CDR3, as DNA: TGTGCCAGCAGCTTCGCCACCGGGGAGCTGTTTTTT. Its translation is CASSFATGELFF. The V call is TRBV7-2, the J call TRBJ2-2; D gene ambiguous. Per germline, CDR1 SGHTA and CDR2 FQGNSA. This CDR3 comprises 12 residues. Trimming pared 3 bases from V and 4 bases from J, leaving 3 bases between.

The rearrangement joins TRBV2 to TRBJ2-2; 7 nucleotides agree with TRBD1. Germline-derived CDR1 and CDR2 are SNHLY and FYNNEI. V was clipped by 4 bases and J by 4 bases; unmatched bases: 6. This CDR3 contains 15 residues. CDR3 sequence reads: CASSGDSLGTGELFF. DNA of the CDR3: TGTGCCAGCAGTGGGGACAGCCTAGGCACCGGGGAGCTGTTTTTT.

V and J are TRBV11-2 and TRBJ1-1; the D is unclear. The CDR3 spans 15 residues. Trimming left V 1 base short and J 4 bases short, with 13 bases between. Germline V gene lookup returns CDR1 SGHAT and CDR2 FQNNGV. Here the CDR3 DNA reads TGTGCCAGCAGCTTAGGCCGCGGTCGGGGCACTGAAGCTTTCTTT. Translation: CASSLGRGRGTEAFF.

This clone has more than one count but fewer than ten. This CDR3 is also generated by other DNA sequences in the sample. This chain connects TRBV7-9 to TRBJ2-7; TRBD2 matches 9 bases. V lost 5 bases to trimming and J lost 2 bases; unmatched junction nucleotides: 19. Germline V lookup: CDR1 SEHNR, CDR2 FQNEAQ (reference sequence). CDR3 size: 19 residues. Here the CDR3 reads CASSPSTSGPGHTTYEQYF. The CDR3 DNA reads TGTGCCAGCAGCCCCTCGACTAGCGGACCTGGTCACACCACCTACGAGCAGTACTTC.

CDR3 sequence reads: CASSPSRGRSTDTQYF. CDR3 in DNA: TGTGCCAGCAGCCCCAGTAGGGGGCGCAGCACAGATACGCAGTATTTT. The chain couples TRBV11-2 to TRBJ2-3; TRBD1 matches 7 bases. This CDR3 region has 16 residues. J lost 0 bases, V lost 5 bases, and 8 bases had no gene match. From germline, CDR1 is SGHAT and CDR2 FQNNGV. Supplemented by reference TRBV11-2 and TRBJ2-3, the full variable domain reads EAGVAQSPRYKIIEKRQSVAFWCNPISGHATLYWYQQILGQGPKLLIQFQNNGVVDDSQLPKDRFSAERLKGVDSTLKIQPAKLEDSAVYLCASSPSRGRSTDTQYFGPGTRLTVL.

V gene TRBV27 combines with J gene TRBJ2-3; perhaps D is TRBD1 or TRBD2 (5 bases each). This CDR3 region has 13 residues. V gave up 3 bases and J gave up 4 bases, with 8 bases separating them. Looked up from germline, CDR1 is MNHEY and CDR2 is SMNVEV (reference sequence). The CDR3 here is CASSFGGADTQYF. DNA of the CDR3: TGTGCCAGCAGTTTTGGGGGTGCAGATACGCAGTATTTT.

The DNA of the CDR3 is TGTGCCAGCAGCTGGGGACTAGCGCGGTACGAGCAGTACTTC. Its protein is CASSWGLARYEQYF. This chain joins TRBV27 and TRBJ2-7; 10 nucleotides line up with TRBD2. From germline, CDR1 is MNHEY and CDR2 SMNVEV (reference sequence). The CDR3 is made up of 14 amino acids. The V segment lost 6 bases and the J segment 4 bases; nucleotides outside the gene matches: 6.

The chain combines TRBV5-1 with TRBJ1-5; no firm D call. The CDR3 covers 15 residues. CDR1 and CDR2 (germline): SGHRS, YFSETQ. Trimming took off 3 bases at V and 5 bases at J, with 15 bases between the two ends. CDR3 DNA sequence: TGCGCCAGCAGCTCCGACGGGAACGAGGATCAGCCCCAGCATTTT. This sequence encodes CASSSDGNEDQPQHF.

The chain uses TRBV27 and TRBJ2-1; a possible D gene is TRBD1 (6 bases). The V end lost 5 bases, the J end lost 1 base, and 18 bases lay between the germline ends. The CDR3 is made up of 17 amino acids. Germline V lookup: CDR1 MNHEY, CDR2 SMNVEV (reference sequence). For the CDR3, the DNA is TGTGCCAGCAGTCCCCGACGGACAGTCCGATCCTACAATGAGCAGTTCTTC. Translated, it gives CASSPRRTVRSYNEQFF.

This clone has just one count. V usage is TRBV6-1 and J usage is TRBJ1-1; D may be TRBD1 (5 bases). This CDR3 contains 18 residues. Trimming left V 1 base short and J 1 base short, with 19 bases between. Germline V lookup: CDR1 MNHNS, CDR2 SASEGT. The CDR3 DNA reads TGTGCCAGCAGTGAAGTCCCGGGGGGTGGGACGGCGAACACTGAAGCTTTCTTT. It yields the protein CASSEVPGGGTANTEAFF.

A note on this clone: Other DNA sequences in the sample encode the same CDR3. The rearrangement links TRBV4-2 to TRBJ1-1; D possibly corresponds to TRBD1 (5 bases). The length of the CDR3 is 15 residues. CDR1 and CDR2 from the germline V gene are LGHNA and YNFKEQ. The V end was cut by 0 bases, the J end by 2 bases, with 10 bases between. CDR3 sequence reads: CASSQDLGDNTEAFF. CDR3 nucleotides: TGTGCCAGCAGCCAAGATTTGGGGGATAACACTGAAGCTTTCTTT.

This CDR3 is CASSLEPGGLQETQYF. In DNA, the CDR3 is TGCGCCAGCAGCTTGGAGCCAGGGGGCCTCCAAGAGACCCAGTACTTC. This chain connects TRBV5-1 to TRBJ2-5; the match to TRBD1 covers 8 bases. The CDR3 length is 16 residues. The trim removed 0 bases at V and 1 base at J, leaving 5 bases unmatched. Germline loops: CDR1 SGHRS, CDR2 YFSETQ.

V and J are TRBV19 and TRBJ1-5; D may be TRBD1 (6 bases). Trimming pared 0 bases from V and 6 bases from J, leaving 18 bases between. Germline values: CDR1 LNHDA, CDR2 SQIVND (reference sequence). CDR3 length equals 17 residues. CDR3 protein: CASSIDLDWGGRQPQHF. CDR3 DNA: TGTGCCAGTAGTATAGATCTGGATTGGGGGGGGCGTCAGCCCCAGCATTTT.

The chain joins TRBV2 to TRBJ2-5; the D is unclear. Trimming removed 6 bases at V and 4 bases at J, with 9 bases between. The CDR3 sequence is 12 residues long. Germline CDR1 is SNHLY and CDR2 is FYNNEI. The CDR3 bases are TGTGCCAGCAGCACAAAAAGAGAGACCCAGTACTTC. Translation gives CASSTKRETQYF.